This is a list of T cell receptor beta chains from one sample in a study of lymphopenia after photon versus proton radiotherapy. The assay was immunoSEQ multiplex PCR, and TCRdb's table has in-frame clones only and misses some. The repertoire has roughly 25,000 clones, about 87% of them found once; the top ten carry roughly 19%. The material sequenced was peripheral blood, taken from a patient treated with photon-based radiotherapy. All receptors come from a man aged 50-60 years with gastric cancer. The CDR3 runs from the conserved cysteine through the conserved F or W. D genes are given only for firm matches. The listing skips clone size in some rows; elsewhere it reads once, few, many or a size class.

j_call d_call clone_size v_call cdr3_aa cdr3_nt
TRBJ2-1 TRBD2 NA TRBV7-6 CASRSTGLAGPYNEQFF TGTGCCAGCAGGTCTACGGGACTAGCGGGGCCCTACAATGAGCAGTTCTTC
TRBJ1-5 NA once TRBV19 CASSIRDGGGNQPQHF TGTGCCAGTAGTATCCGGGACGGAGGGGGCAATCAGCCCCAGCATTTT
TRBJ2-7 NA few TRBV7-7 CASSEGTHYEQYF TGTGCCAGCAGCGAAGGGACACACTACGAGCAGTACTTC
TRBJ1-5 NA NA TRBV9 CASSVGEPQHF TGTGCCAGCAGCGTAGGCGAGCCCCAGCATTTT
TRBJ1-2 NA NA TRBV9 CASSVGELYGYTF TGTGCCAGCAGCGTAGGGGAACTCTATGGCTACACCTTC
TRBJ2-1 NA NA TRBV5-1 CASSDPGRDEQFF TGCGCCAGCAGCGACCCAGGGCGCGATGAGCAGTTCTTC
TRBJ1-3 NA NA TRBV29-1 CSVSRGNTIYF TGCAGCGTTTCCAGGGGAAACACCATATATTTT
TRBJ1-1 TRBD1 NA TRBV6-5 CASSYAGTENTEAFF TGTGCCAGCAGTTACGCTGGGACAGAGAACACTGAAGCTTTCTTT
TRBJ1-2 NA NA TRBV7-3 CASSLTGDDGYTF TGTGCCAGCAGCTTAACAGGGGACGATGGCTACACCTTC
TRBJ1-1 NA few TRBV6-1 CASSDQWGGTEAFF TGTGCCAGCAGTGATCAGTGGGGCGGGACTGAAGCTTTCTTT
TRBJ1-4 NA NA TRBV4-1 CASGLPPGAKGEKLFF TGCGCCAGCGGATTACCGCCCGGGGCTAAAGGTGAAAAACTGTTTTTT
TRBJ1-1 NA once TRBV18 CASSPEQGRNTEAFF TGTGCCAGCTCACCGGAGCAGGGGAGGAACACTGAAGCTTTCTTT
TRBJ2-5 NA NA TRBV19 CASREGQETQYF TGTGCCAGTAGAGAGGGACAAGAGACCCAGTACTTC
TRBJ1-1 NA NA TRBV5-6 CASSLGSTQNTEAFF TGTGCCAGCAGCTTAGGTTCGACCCAGAACACTGAAGCTTTCTTT
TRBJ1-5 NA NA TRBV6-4 CASSEGAENQPQHF TGTGCCAGCAGTGAAGGGGCGGAAAATCAGCCCCAGCATTTT
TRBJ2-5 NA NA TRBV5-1 CASSLRGETQYF TGCGCCAGCAGCTTGCGGGGGGAGACCCAGTACTTC
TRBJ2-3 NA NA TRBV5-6 CASSSLDTQYF TGTGCCAGCAGCTCGTTAGATACGCAGTATTTT
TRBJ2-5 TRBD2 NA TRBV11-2 CASAKATGLAETQYF TGTGCCAGCGCCAAGGCCACCGGACTAGCGGAGACCCAGTACTTC
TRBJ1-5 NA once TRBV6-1 CASSLGGVRTQPQHF TGTGCCAGCAGCTTGGGGGGAGTGCGCACTCAGCCCCAGCATTTT
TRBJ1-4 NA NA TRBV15 CATSRTGGLNEKLFF TGTGCCACCAGCAGGACGGGGGGGCTTAATGAAAAACTGTTTTTT
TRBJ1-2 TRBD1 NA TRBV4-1 CASSQGQGILNYGYTF TGCGCCAGCAGCCAGGGACAGGGAATCCTTAACTATGGCTACACCTTC
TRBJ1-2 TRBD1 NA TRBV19 CASSEDRGQSGYTF TGTGCCAGTTCAGAAGACAGGGGGCAGAGTGGCTACACCTTC
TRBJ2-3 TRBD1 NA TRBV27 CASSLRGQGIADTQYF TGTGCCAGCAGTTTAAGGGGACAGGGGATTGCAGATACGCAGTATTTT
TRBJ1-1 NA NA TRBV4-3 CASSQDPGTEAFF TGCGCCAGCAGCCAAGACCCGGGGACTGAAGCTTTCTTT
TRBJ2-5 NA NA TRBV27 CASSLSASGWGTQYF TGTGCCAGCAGTTTATCGGCTAGTGGCTGGGGGACCCAGTACTTC
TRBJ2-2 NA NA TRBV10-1 CASSDSPNTGELFF TGCGCCAGCAGCGACAGCCCGAACACCGGGGAGCTGTTTTTT
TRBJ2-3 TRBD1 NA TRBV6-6 CASTRGGQPTTDTQYF TGTGCCAGCACGAGAGGGGGACAGCCGACCACAGATACGCAGTATTTT
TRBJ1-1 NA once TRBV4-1 CASSQDRSGEAFF TGCGCCAGCAGCCAAGACCGCAGTGGGGAAGCTTTCTTT
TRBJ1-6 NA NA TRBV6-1 CASSTRHNSPLHF TGTGCCAGCAGTACAAGGCATAATTCACCCCTCCACTTT
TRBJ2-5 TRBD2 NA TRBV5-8 CASSLVLAGGILQETQYF TGTGCCAGCAGCTTGGTTCTAGCGGGGGGAATCCTACAAGAGACCCAGTACTTC
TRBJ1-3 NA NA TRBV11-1 CASEKGSGNTIYF TGTGCCAGCGAAAAGGGCTCTGGAAACACCATATATTTT
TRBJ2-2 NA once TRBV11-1 CASSLPLGELFF TGTGCCAGCAGCTTACCTTTAGGGGAGCTGTTTTTT
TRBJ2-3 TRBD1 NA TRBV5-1 CASSSETGGGTQYF TGCGCCAGCAGCTCGGAGACAGGGGGTGGTACGCAGTATTTT
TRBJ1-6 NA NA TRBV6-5 CASRADYNSPLHF TGTGCCAGCAGAGCAGACTATAATTCACCCCTCCACTTT
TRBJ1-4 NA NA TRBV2 CATRQAGSEKLFF TGTGCCACGCGACAGGCGGGGAGCGAAAAACTGTTTTTT
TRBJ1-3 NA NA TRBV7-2 CASSLAGAGNTIYF TGTGCCAGCAGCTTAGCAGGGGCTGGAAACACCATATATTTT
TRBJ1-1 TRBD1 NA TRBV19 CASSGQGAYTEAFF TGTGCCAGTAGCGGACAGGGGGCTTATACTGAAGCTTTCTTT
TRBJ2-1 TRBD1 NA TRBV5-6 CASSSGTGIYNEQFF TGTGCCAGCAGCTCCGGGACAGGGATTTACAATGAGCAGTTCTTC
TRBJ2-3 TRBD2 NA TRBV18 CASSSGSGGPRDTQYF TGTGCCAGCTCTTCCGGTAGCGGGGGCCCCAGGGATACGCAGTATTTT
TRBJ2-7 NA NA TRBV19 CASRPGAGYEQYF TGTGCCAGTAGGCCAGGGGCTGGCTACGAGCAGTACTTC
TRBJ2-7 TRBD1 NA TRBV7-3 CASSFAAGQGFYEQYF TGTGCCAGCAGCTTCGCAGCAGGACAGGGCTTCTACGAGCAGTACTTC
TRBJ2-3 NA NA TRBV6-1 CASSELRDNTDTQYF TGTGCCAGCAGTGAACTCCGGGACAACACAGATACGCAGTATTTT
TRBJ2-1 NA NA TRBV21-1 CASSSQTGLLSYNEQFF TGTGCCAGCAGCTCCCAGACGGGACTTCTTTCCTACAATGAGCAGTTCTTC
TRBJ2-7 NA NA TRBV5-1 CASSLDTLPSYEQYF TGCGCCAGCAGCTTGGATACACTACCTAGCTACGAGCAGTACTTC
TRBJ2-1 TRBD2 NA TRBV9 CASSAADVLAGGSNEQFF TGTGCCAGCAGCGCGGCTGACGTACTAGCGGGGGGGTCCAATGAGCAGTTCTTC
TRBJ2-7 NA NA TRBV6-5 CASSYSAGAYEQYF TGTGCCAGCAGTTACTCGGCTGGGGCCTACGAGCAGTACTTC
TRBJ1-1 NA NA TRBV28 CASSLSQRNTEAFF TGTGCCAGCAGTCTCAGTCAGAGGAACACTGAAGCTTTCTTT
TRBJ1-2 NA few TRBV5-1 CASSSDGNTNYGYTF TGCGCCAGCAGCTCGGACGGGAACACTAACTATGGCTACACCTTC
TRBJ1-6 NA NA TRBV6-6 CASSYGGTDNSPLHF TGTGCCAGCAGTTACGGGGGTACGGATAATTCACCCCTCCACTTT
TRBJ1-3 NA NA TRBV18 CASSRSSGNTIYF TGTGCCAGCTCACGCAGCTCTGGAAACACCATATATTTT
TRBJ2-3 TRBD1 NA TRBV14 CASSQERTGPADTQYF TGTGCCAGCAGCCAAGAAAGGACAGGGCCCGCAGATACGCAGTATTTT
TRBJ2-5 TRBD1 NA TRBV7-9 CASSLGQGGQETQYF TGTGCCAGCAGCTTAGGACAGGGCGGGCAAGAGACCCAGTACTTC
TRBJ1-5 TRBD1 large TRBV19 CASSIGQGDQPQHF TGTGCCAGTAGTATCGGGCAGGGGGACCAGCCCCAGCATTTT